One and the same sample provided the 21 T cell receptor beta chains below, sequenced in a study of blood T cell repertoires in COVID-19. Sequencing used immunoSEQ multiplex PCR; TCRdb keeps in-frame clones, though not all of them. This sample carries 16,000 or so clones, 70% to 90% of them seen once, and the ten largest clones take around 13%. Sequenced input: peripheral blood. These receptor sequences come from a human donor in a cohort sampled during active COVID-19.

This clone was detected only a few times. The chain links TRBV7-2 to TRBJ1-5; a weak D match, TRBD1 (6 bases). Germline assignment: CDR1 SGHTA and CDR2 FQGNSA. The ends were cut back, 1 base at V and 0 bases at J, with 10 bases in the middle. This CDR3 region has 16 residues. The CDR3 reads CASSLDIQGSNQPQHF. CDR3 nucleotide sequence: TGTGCCAGCAGCTTAGATATACAGGGTAGCAATCAGCCCCAGCATTTT. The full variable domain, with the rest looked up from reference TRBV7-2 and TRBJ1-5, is GAGVSQSPSNKVTEKGKDVELRCDPISGHTALYWYRQSLGQGLEFLIYFQGNSAPDKSGLPSDRFSAERTGGSVSTLTIQRTQQEDSAVYLCASSLDIQGSNQPQHFGDGTRLSIL.

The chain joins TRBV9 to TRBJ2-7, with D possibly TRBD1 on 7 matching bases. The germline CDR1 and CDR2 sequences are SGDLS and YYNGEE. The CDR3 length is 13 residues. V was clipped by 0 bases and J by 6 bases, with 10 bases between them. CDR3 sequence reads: CASSVGQGLEQYF. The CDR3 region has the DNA TGTGCCAGCAGCGTAGGACAGGGACTCGAGCAGTACTTC.

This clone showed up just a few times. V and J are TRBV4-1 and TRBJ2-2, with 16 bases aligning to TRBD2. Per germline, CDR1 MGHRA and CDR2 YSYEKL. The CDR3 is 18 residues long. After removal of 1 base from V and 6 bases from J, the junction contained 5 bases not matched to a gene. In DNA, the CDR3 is TGCGCCAGCAGCCAAGTGGGACTAGCGGGGGGGCAGGCCGGGGAGCTGTTTTTT. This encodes CASSQVGLAGGQAGELFF.

The DNA for the CDR3 is TGTGCCAGCAGCGTTCTCCCGGGACAGGGAGGCGAAAAACTGTTTTTT. This encodes CASSVLPGQGGEKLFF. The V gene is TRBV9, the J gene TRBJ1-4; 9 nucleotides agree with TRBD1. The V gene end was trimmed by 2 bases and the J gene end by 8 bases; junction bases not matched to a gene: 10. Germline V gene data show CDR1 as SGDLS and CDR2 as YYNGEE. This CDR3 is built from 16 residues.

As DNA, the CDR3 is TGTGCCAGCAGCCTCTGGACAGTAGCCAATGAGCAGTTCTTC. Translated, it gives CASSLWTVANEQFF. The rearrangement joins TRBV11-1 to TRBJ2-1; D might be TRBD1 (6 bases). The germline V gene has CDR1 SGHAT and CDR2 FQDESV (reference sequence). There are 14 residues in the CDR3. V gave up 5 bases and J gave up 6 bases, with 14 bases separating them.

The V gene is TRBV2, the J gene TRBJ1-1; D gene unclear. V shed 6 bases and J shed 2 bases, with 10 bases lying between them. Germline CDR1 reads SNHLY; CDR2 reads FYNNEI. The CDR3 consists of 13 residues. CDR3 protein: CASRLYSNTEAFF. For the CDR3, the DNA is TGTGCCAGCAGGCTTTACAGTAACACTGAAGCTTTCTTT.

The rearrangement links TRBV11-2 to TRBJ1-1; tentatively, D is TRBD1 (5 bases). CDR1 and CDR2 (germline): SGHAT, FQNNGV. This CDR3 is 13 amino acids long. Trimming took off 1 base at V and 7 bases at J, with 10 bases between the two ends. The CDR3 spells CASSLGLQGEAFF. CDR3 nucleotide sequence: TGTGCCAGCAGCTTAGGTCTGCAGGGTGAAGCTTTCTTT.

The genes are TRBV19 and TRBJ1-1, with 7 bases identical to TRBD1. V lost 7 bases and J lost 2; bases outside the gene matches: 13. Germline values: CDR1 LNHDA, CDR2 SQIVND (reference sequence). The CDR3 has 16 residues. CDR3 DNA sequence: TGTGCCAGTACCCCGGGTGGCAGGGGGATAAACACTGAAGCTTTCTTT. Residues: CASTPGGRGINTEAFF.

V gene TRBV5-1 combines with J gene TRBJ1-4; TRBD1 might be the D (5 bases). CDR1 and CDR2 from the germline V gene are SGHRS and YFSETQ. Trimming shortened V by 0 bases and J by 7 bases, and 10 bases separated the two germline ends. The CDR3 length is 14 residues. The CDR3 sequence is CASSLAGTPEKLFF. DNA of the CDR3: TGCGCCAGCAGCTTGGCCGGGACTCCTGAAAAACTGTTTTTT.

The CDR3 DNA reads TGTGCCAGCAGTTACCCCACGCAGGGCGTCGGATACGAGCAGTACTTC. Translation gives CASSYPTQGVGYEQYF. The V call is TRBV6-2 or TRBV6-3, the J call TRBJ2-7, with a weak D call TRBD1 (5 bases). This CDR3 spans 16 amino acids. Trimming pared 2 bases from V and 4 bases from J, leaving 18 bases between. Germline V gives CDR1 MNHEY, CDR2 SVGEGT.

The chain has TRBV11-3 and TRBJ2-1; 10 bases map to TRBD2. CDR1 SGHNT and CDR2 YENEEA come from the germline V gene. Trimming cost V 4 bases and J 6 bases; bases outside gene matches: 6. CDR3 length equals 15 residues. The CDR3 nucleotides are TGTGCCAGCAGCTCCTCGGCTAGCGGGGGCAATGAGCAGTTCTTC. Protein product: CASSSSASGGNEQFF.

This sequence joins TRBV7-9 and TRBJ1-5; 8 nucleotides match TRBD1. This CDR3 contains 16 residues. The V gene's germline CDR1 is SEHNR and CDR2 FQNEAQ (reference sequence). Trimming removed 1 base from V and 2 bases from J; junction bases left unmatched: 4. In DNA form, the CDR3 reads TGTGCCAGCAGCTTAGGAGGGGGACAGGGCAATCAGCCCCAGCATTTT. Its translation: CASSLGGGQGNQPQHF.

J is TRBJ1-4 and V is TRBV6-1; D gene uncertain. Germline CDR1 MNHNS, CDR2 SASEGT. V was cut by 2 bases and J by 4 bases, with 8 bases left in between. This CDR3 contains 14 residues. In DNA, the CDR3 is TGTGCCAGCAGTGAATGGCAGCGTAATGAAAAACTGTTTTTT. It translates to CASSEWQRNEKLFF.

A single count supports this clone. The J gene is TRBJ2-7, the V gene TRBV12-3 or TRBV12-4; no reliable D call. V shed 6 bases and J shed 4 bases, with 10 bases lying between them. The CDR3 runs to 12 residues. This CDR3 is CASSARRYEQYF. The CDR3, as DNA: TGTGCCAGCAGCGCTAGACGGTACGAGCAGTACTTC.

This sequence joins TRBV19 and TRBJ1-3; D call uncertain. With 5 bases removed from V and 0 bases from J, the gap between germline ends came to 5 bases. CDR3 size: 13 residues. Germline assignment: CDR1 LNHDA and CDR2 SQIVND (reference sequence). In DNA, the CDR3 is TGTGCCAGTAGTTCTAGCTCTGGAAACACCATATATTTT. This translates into CASSSSSGNTIYF.

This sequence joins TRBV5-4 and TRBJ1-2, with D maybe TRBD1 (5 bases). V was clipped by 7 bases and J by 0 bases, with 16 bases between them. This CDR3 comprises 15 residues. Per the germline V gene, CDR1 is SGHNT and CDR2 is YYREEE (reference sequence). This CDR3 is CASRGWAVSNYGYTF. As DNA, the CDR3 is TGTGCCAGCCGGGGGTGGGCAGTCTCTAACTATGGCTACACCTTC. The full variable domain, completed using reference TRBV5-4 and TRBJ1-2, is ETGVTQSPTHLIKTRGQQVTLRCSSQSGHNTVSWYQQALGQGPQFIFQYYREEENGRGNFPPRFSGLQFPNYSSELNVNALELDDSALYLCASRGWAVSNYGYTFGSGTRLTVV.

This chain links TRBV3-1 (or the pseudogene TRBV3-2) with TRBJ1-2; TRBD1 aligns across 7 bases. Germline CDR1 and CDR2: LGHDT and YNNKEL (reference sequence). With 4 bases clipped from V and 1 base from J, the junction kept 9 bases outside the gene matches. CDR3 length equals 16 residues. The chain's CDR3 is CASSPYGQVSNYGYTF. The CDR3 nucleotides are TGTGCCAGCAGCCCATATGGACAGGTGAGTAACTATGGCTACACCTTC.

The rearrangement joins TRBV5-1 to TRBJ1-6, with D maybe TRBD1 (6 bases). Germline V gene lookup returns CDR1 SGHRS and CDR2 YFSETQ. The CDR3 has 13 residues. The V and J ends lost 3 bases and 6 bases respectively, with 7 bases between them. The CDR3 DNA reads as TGCGCCAGCAGCTCGGACAGTAATTCACCCCTCCACTTT. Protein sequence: CASSSDSNSPLHF.

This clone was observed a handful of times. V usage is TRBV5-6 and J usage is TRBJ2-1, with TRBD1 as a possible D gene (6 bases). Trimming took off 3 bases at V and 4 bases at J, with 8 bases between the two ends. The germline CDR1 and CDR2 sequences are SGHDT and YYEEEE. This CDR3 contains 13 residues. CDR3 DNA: TGTGCCAGCAGCTGGACAGCTTACAATGAGCAGTTCTTC. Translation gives CASSWTAYNEQFF.

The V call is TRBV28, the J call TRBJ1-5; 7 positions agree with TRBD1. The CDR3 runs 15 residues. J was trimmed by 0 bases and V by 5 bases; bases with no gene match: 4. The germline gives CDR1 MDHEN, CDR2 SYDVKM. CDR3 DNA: TGTGCCAGCAGTCATGACAGGGATAGCAATCAGCCCCAGCATTTT. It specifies CASSHDRDSNQPQHF. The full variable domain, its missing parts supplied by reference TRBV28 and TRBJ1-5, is DVKVTQSSRYLVKRTGEKVFLECVQDMDHENMFWYRQDPGLGLRLIYFSYDVKMKEKGDIPEGYSVSREKKERFSLILESASTNQTSMYLCASSHDRDSNQPQHFGDGTRLSIL.

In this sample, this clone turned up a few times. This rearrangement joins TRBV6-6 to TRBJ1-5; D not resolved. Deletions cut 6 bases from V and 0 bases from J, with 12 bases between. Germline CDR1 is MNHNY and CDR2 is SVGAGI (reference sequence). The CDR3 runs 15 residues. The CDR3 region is CASRRQTSSNQPQHF. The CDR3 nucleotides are TGTGCCAGCAGGAGACAAACCTCTAGCAATCAGCCCCAGCATTTT.